This T cell receptor (beta chain) appears in the sequencing data of a study of regulatory T cells in long-lasting Graves disease (dated by TCRdb to the early 2020s). Context from the whole study: To count as having persistent Graves' disease, a patient had to have received antithyroid drug treatment for over 5 years with TSH receptor autoantibodies remaining persistently positive. Persistent Graves' disease patients in the clinical cohort had taken antithyroid drugs for about 9.7 years on average. The study was conducted in China and was registered as a clinical trial. A total of approximately 35 samples were covered by TCR sequencing, comprising approximately 13 persistent and around 20 newly diagnosed Graves' disease patients. Persistent Graves' disease patients were compared with newly diagnosed Graves' disease patients by peripheral blood TCR sequencing and RNA sequencing.

The method was multiplex PCR. Instrument on record: Illumina HiSeq 4000. CDR3 regions were amplified by Arm-PCR with iRepertoire HTBI primers to construct TCR beta libraries. Before sequencing, the PCR products went through gel purification. In the authors' own workflow: Across samples, roughly 60 TRBV and 15 or so TRBJ segments were identified and used for gene usage analysis of CDR3 amino acid clonotypes. Filtered high-quality paired reads were merged into contigs using COPE and FqMerger. Contigs were aligned with BLAST to IMGT TRBV, TRBD and TRBJ reference genes, and CDR3 was defined per IMGT. Any clonotype with a frequency above 0.1% was classified as a highly expanded clone. Shannon entropy served as the measure of repertoire diversity, while the Gini coefficient captured V-J evenness. Public clonotypes were defined as clonotypes shared by more than one individual. The public sequencing data were trimmed at Q25 with fastp and processed into clonotypes with MiXCR by TCRdb, which kept only in-frame beta chains. Duplicate CDR3 protein sequences are folded into a single record with the most common DNA and genes. None of the V and J calls come from the authors' own analysis; TCRdb made them. A total of 400,000 to 500,000 distinct CDR3 sequences appear in this sample, 21% of them only once. Of the sample, roughly an eighth falls within the top ten clones.

The time point tag for this specimen amounts to: persistent/refractory GD, antithyroid drugs over 5 years with positive TRAb. For both TCR sequencing and RNA sequencing, RNA was extracted from PBMCs using TRIzol. The diagnosis of Graves' disease was made according to American Thyroid Association guidelines. The patients came from an endocrinology department in Xi'an, China. Each patient gave approximately 9 milliliters of peripheral blood, collected in an EDTA anticoagulant tube. Ficoll Paque Plus density gradient separation was used to isolate PBMCs, and no further T cell sorting was done. An Agilent 2100 Bioanalyzer and agarose gel were used to check RNA quality, while a NanoDrop 2000 measured RNA concentration. This clonotype was counted at least ten times. The target of this receptor is not known. Base qualities are not at hand, and no much larger clone is one base apart. Findings and caveats that apply to the study as a whole: Persistent Graves' disease patients showed lower TCR Shannon entropy and fewer highly expanded clones than newly diagnosed patients, suggesting clonal expansion. TRBV28, TRBJ1-2 and TRBJ2-5 were preferentially used in persistent disease, while TRBV20-1 and TRBJ2-1 were favored in newly diagnosed disease. Patients with persistent disease shared more public clonotypes (approximately 2,500) than newly diagnosed patients did (966). Only the TCR beta chain was sequenced and analyzed. Only peripheral blood was studied, because thyroid tissue, the primary lesion, was inaccessible. The authors acknowledged the small sample size as a limitation that may reduce accuracy.

CDR1 is given as MNHEY and CDR2 as SVGEGT, both from the germline V gene. Relative to germline, V is missing 6 bases and J is missing 5 bases, with 4 bases of the junction outside any gene match. The CDR3 runs 13 amino acids, cysteine and phenylalanine included. Only the CDR3 DNA is retained, 39 bases long and in frame from the first base. The sequence was collected from a female donor with Graves disease. The V gene is TRBV6-2 or TRBV6-3 and the J gene is TRBJ2-4; 7 of the junction bases match TRBD1. The source material was peripheral blood mononuclear cells (PBMCs), sampled when the disease was refractory, from a patient treated with antithyroid drugs. This receptor has the CDR3 CASSDREQNIQYF. At the DNA level, the sequence is TGTGCCAGCAGCGACAGGGAGCAAAACATTCAGTACTTC.